Reported below is one TCR beta chain. Its antigen remains unknown. This sample was taken from a study of T-cell reconstitution after alpha-beta-depleted transplantation in children. General study findings and limits: T-cell counts and diversity at one year post-transplant came mainly from newly produced T cells. Several hundred expanded graft clones reportedly supplied alpha-beta T cells about two months after transplant. Recipient T cells and thymic progenitors that survived were the source of the high TCRbeta diversity seen at day 60 in some patients.

Unique molecular identifiers were incorporated when the TCRbeta library was constructed. TCRdb itself ran the PCR reads through MiXCR, one entry per CDR3 protein. Of approximately 800,000 distinct CDR3 sequences in the sample, approximately 15% were seen once. V was cut by 3 bases and J by 6 bases, with 25 bases left in between. The CDR3 contains 17 residues. Germline lookup yields CDR1 SQVTM and CDR2 ANQGSEA. The TCR comes from a male patient younger than 18 who had a stem cell transplant for acute lymphoblastic leukemia, so the T cells may come from the graft donor. This chain links TRBV29-1 with TRBJ2-3; a weak D match, TRBD2 (5 bases). The sequencing used PBMCs, mostly from graft donor cells, collected 360 days after TCRalphabeta/CD19-depleted stem cell transplant. DNA for the CDR3: TGCAGCGTTGAGGGCTTACTAGGCGAGGCGAGTGGGGATACGCAGTATTTT. It translates to CSVEGLLGEASGDTQYF.